The rows below give T cell receptor beta chains drawn from one sample of a study of shared clonotypes between healthy human individuals. The assay was immunoSEQ multiplex PCR, and TCRdb's table has in-frame clones only and misses some. The sample holds hundreds of thousands of clones; about 91% are singletons and the top ten take 20% to 25%. Sequences were obtained from naive CD8+ T cells sorted from blood. The receptor set was obtained from a young man in good health. The CDR3 runs from the conserved cysteine through the conserved F or W. The D gene is left open where the match is weak. Clone size, where shown, is once, few, many, or a class for clones that have expanded.

TRBJ1-4,TRBD1,TRBV7-9,once,TGTGCCAGCAGCCGGGACAGGGAGGCTGAAAAACTGTTTTTT,CASSRDREAEKLFF
TRBJ1-5,NA,TRBV27,NA,TGTGCCAGCAGTTTTACTGGAGCCCATCAGCCCCAGCATTTT,CASSFTGAHQPQHF
TRBJ2-7,NA,TRBV19,NA,TGTGCCAGTAGTACAGGGCTGGGACACTACGGGCAGTACTTC,CASSTGLGHYGQYF
TRBJ1-2,NA,TRBV30,NA,TGTGCCCGCGGCAGGAATCCTTTTGAGGGCTACACCTTC,CARGRNPFEGYTF
TRBJ1-5,NA,TRBV28,NA,TGTGCCAGCACACCCGGAGGAGTCCCCAATCAGCCCCAGCATTTT,CASTPGGVPNQPQHF
TRBJ2-4,NA,TRBV2,NA,TGTGCCAGCAGTGAATACCCCTCCCTCCAAAACATTCAGTACTTC,CASSEYPSLQNIQYF
TRBJ2-5,TRBD2,TRBV5-1,NA,TGCGCCAGCAGCTTCCCGACTAGCGGGAGGGGCATGTACCAAGAGACCCAGTACTTC,CASSFPTSGRGMYQETQYF
TRBJ1-4,NA,TRBV4-2,NA,TGTGCCAGCAGCTTAAATTCCGGGGGATCTAATGAAAAACTGTTTTTT,CASSLNSGGSNEKLFF
TRBJ2-4,NA,TRBV5-4,NA,TGTGCCAGCAGCTCGTCGAACAGTAAAAACATTCAGTACTTC,CASSSSNSKNIQYF
TRBJ2-1,NA,TRBV5-5,NA,TGTGCCAGCAGCTTGGATATGCCAGGGATTGAGCAGCTCTTC,CASSLDMPGIEQLF
TRBJ1-2,NA,TRBV5-1,NA,TGCGCCAGCAGCTTGTTGGGGAACGACTATGGCTACACCTTC,CASSLLGNDYGYTF